This T cell receptor (beta chain) comes out of a study of CD8+CD57+ T cells in acquired aplastic anemia. Genomic DNA served as template for TCR beta VDJ and CDR3 profiling. TCRdb fed the reads into MiXCR, producing one record per CDR3 protein. The data contain approximately 57,000 distinct CDR3 sequences, approximately 52% of them singletons. Patients chosen for sequencing had shown CD8+CD57+ cell expansion by flow cytometry. Among the patients, all had severe acquired aplastic anemia. This CDR3 is built from 16 residues. Trimming took 2 bases from V and 4 from J, leaving 20 bases between them. CDR1 and CDR2 from the germline V gene are DFQATT and SNEGSKA (reference sequence).

The specimen sequenced was sorted CD4+, CD8+, or CD8+CD57+ T cells (not recorded which) from PBMCs. The TCR comes from a human donor with aplastic anemia. This chain links TRBV20-1 with TRBJ1-1; D perhaps matches TRBD1 (6 bases). The DNA of the CDR3 is TGCAGTGCTAGACGACAGGTACCCTTGGCTAGCACTGAAGCTTTCTTT. It translates to CSARRQVPLASTEAFF.